The present entry profiles one T cell receptor (beta chain) with its context. Its target is unknown. This CDR3 region has 13 residues. Germline loops: CDR1 SGHDT, CDR2 YYEEEE. The germline V and J ends were trimmed by 4 bases and 7 bases, with 15 bases remaining between them. The data were taken from a study of graft-versus-host responses after intestinal transplantation. Overall study context: All recipients were given anti-thymocyte globulin induction, and tacrolimus and steroids were then administered for approximately 3 years.

The data were produced by immunoSEQ multiplex PCR, yet TCRdb's version contains in-frame clones alone and is incomplete. The table includes tens of thousands of clones, about 87% detected once. General study results and limits: GvH clone levels peaked in circulation, and this peak was associated with early post-transplant HvG declines. Within allografts, high graft-versus-host to host-versus-graft clonal ratios were seen among patients with graft-donor T cell macrochimerism.

This chain links TRBV5-6 with TRBJ2-7, with D uncertain. This specimen was unstimulated CD4+ T cells sorted from spleen or lymph node cells, taken before transplant. The TCR originated in a human donor who was the organ donor for an intestinal transplant. CDR3 nucleotide sequence: TGTGCCAGCAGCGCCTGGGGATCGTGGGAGCAGTACGTC. Protein product: CASSAWGSWEQYV.